The 20 T cell receptor beta chains reported below all come from one sample, sequenced in a study of PD-L1 blockade in urothelial cancer. The sample's time point: pretreatment peripheral blood. The method was immunoSEQ multiplex PCR; TCRdb's version includes in-frame clones alone and lacks a portion of them. The sample has tens of thousands of clones; 84% are singletons. Sequenced here: PBMCs, sampled around atezolizumab (anti-PD-L1) treatment. These TCRs come from an older woman with urothelial cancer.

CDR3 sequence: CASSLDRAGEQFF. Written as DNA, the CDR3 is TGCGCCAGCAGCTTGGACCGCGCGGGTGAGCAGTTCTTC. The chain recombines TRBV5-1 with TRBJ2-1, with D possibly TRBD2 on 5 matching bases. Germline V gene sequence: CDR1 SGHRS, CDR2 YFSETQ. The CDR3 runs to 13 residues. Deletions cut 0 bases from V and 9 bases from J, with 10 bases between.

The chain is built from TRBV5-5 and TRBJ1-3; a weak D match, TRBD1 (5 bases). CDR3 length: 15 amino acids. Trimming removed 0 bases from V and 1 base from J, with 8 bases in between. The germline V gene has CDR1 SGHKS and CDR2 YYEKEE (reference sequence). This CDR3 reads CASSLVAGSGNTIYF. The CDR3, as DNA: TGTGCCAGCAGCTTGGTAGCAGGGTCTGGAAACACCATATATTTT.

The rearrangement joins TRBV4-2 to TRBJ2-7, with D tentatively TRBD1 (6 bases). V shed 0 bases and J shed 1 base, with 16 bases lying between them. The CDR3 totals 17 residues. The germline CDR1 and CDR2 sequences are LGHNA and YNFKEQ. The CDR3 spells CASSQDVSRGFSYEQYF. The CDR3 DNA reads TGTGCCAGCAGCCAAGATGTCAGCAGGGGATTTTCCTACGAGCAGTACTTC.

The chain is built from TRBV5-4 and TRBJ2-3; TRBD1 agrees at 8 bases. V dropped 2 bases and J dropped 4; count of bases not matched to a gene: 12. The CDR3 is 17 residues long. Germline values: CDR1 SGHNT, CDR2 YYREEE (reference sequence). The CDR3 coding sequence is TGTGCCAGCAGCTTTTCTTCCGGACAGGGTGAATCAGATACGCAGTATTTT. This gives the protein CASSFSSGQGESDTQYF.

This clone came up once. The chain recombines TRBV7-6 with TRBJ2-7; TRBD2 agrees at 10 bases. CDR3 length: 15 residues. J was trimmed by 5 bases and V by 5 bases; bases with no gene match: 9. Germline CDR1 and CDR2: SGHVS and FNYEAQ. CDR3 loop: CASSALAGVTHEQYF. The CDR3 nucleotides read TGTGCCAGCAGCGCGCTAGCGGGAGTCACCCACGAGCAGTACTTC.

The chain has TRBV19 and TRBJ1-2; D is possibly TRBD1 (5 bases). The CDR3 has 18 residues. Germline V gene lookup returns CDR1 LNHDA and CDR2 SQIVND (reference sequence). V was cut by 4 bases and J by 3 bases, with 24 bases left in between. The DNA of the CDR3 is TGTGCCAGTAGTAGGCAGGGATCTGAGCCCAACCGTGACTATGGCTACACCTTC. It codes for CASSRQGSEPNRDYGYTF.

The V and J genes are TRBV5-1 and TRBJ2-3; D gene uncertain. V lost 2 bases and J lost 3, with 4 bases in between. The CDR3 covers 12 residues. Germline V gene data show CDR1 as SGHRS and CDR2 as YFSETQ. CDR3 residues: CASSLTTDTQYF. The DNA of the CDR3 is TGCGCCAGCAGCTTAACAACAGATACGCAGTATTTT.

The rearrangement joins TRBV6-5 to TRBJ2-3; D is unresolved. Trimming pared 0 bases from V and 3 bases from J, leaving 7 bases between. CDR1 is MNHEY and CDR2 is SVGAGI in the germline V gene. The CDR3 spans 14 residues. The CDR3 nucleotides read TGTGCCAGCAGTTACTCGATAGTTACAGATACGCAGTATTTT. As protein: CASSYSIVTDTQYF.

The V and J genes are TRBV5-1 and TRBJ2-7, with TRBD2 as a possible D gene (5 bases). The CDR3 covers 17 residues. V lost 0 bases to trimming and J lost 5 bases, with 21 bases between them. Germline V lookup: CDR1 SGHRS, CDR2 YFSETQ. The CDR3 protein is CASSLAGGITAGNEQYF. CDR3 bases: TGCGCCAGCAGCTTGGCAGGAGGAATTACCGCCGGCAACGAGCAGTACTTC.

This clone was observed a few times. The chain has TRBV11-2 and TRBJ2-6; 7 bases fit TRBD2. V dropped 1 base and J dropped 0; count of bases not matched to a gene: 3. Germline loops: CDR1 SGHAT, CDR2 FQNNGV. This CDR3 spans 17 amino acids. The CDR3 is CASSLGRGNSGANVLTF. CDR3 coding DNA: TGTGCCAGCAGCTTAGGGCGGGGGAACTCTGGGGCCAACGTCCTGACTTTC.

Only a few counts were recorded for this clone. This chain links TRBV15 with TRBJ2-7, with a tentative D call TRBD2 (5 bases). V was shortened by 0 bases and J by 2 bases, with 11 bases between the two germline ends. This CDR3 contains 15 residues. Germline V gene lookup returns CDR1 LNHNV and CDR2 YYDKDF (reference sequence). This chain's CDR3 is CATSRDSIGTYEQYF. The CDR3 coding sequence is TGTGCCACCAGCAGAGACTCTATCGGGACCTACGAGCAGTACTTC.

This chain links TRBV4-3 with TRBJ1-1, with 8 bases identical to TRBD1. The V gene's germline CDR1 is LGHNA and CDR2 YSLEER. The J segment lost 5 bases and the V segment lost 3 bases, leaving 5 bases of the junction unmatched. CDR3 length: 14 amino acids. The CDR3 is CASSQQTGDTEAFF. As DNA, the CDR3 is TGCGCCAGCAGCCAGCAGACAGGGGATACTGAAGCTTTCTTT.

The chain combines TRBV10-3 with TRBJ1-2; no definite D call. V was clipped by 3 bases and J by 4 bases, with 18 bases between them. The CDR3 is 16 amino acids. Germline V gives CDR1 ENHRY, CDR2 SYGVKD. The CDR3 DNA is TGTGCCATCAGTGACATATCCCGGGGAACTTTCTATGGCTACACCTTC. As protein: CAISDISRGTFYGYTF.

The chain has TRBV5-6 and TRBJ2-7; D gene unclear. The CDR3 length is 12 residues. The V and J ends lost 0 bases and 5 bases respectively, with 6 bases between them. CDR1 and CDR2 (germline): SGHDT, YYEEEE. As DNA, the CDR3 is TGTGCCAGCAGCTTGGAGAGGAACGAGCAGTACTTC. Translated: CASSLERNEQYF.

This chain uses TRBV6-5 with TRBJ1-5; TRBD1 matches at 10 bases. In germline, CDR1 is MNHEY, CDR2 SVGAGI. The CDR3 is 15 residues long. The J segment lost 7 bases and the V segment lost 8 bases, leaving 11 bases of the junction unmatched. CDR3 bases: TGTGCCAGCGGCCCCCTAGGACAGGGGGACCAGCCCCAGCATTTT. Translated: CASGPLGQGDQPQHF.

This clone was seen only a few times. This chain uses TRBV7-2 with TRBJ1-5, with 9 nucleotides matching TRBD1. The CDR3 spans 15 residues. The ends lost 0 bases at V and 4 bases at J; junction bases unmatched: 1. Germline CDR1 SGHTA, CDR2 FQGNSA. The CDR3 loop reads CASSLAGQGNQPQHF. CDR3 DNA sequence: TGTGCCAGCAGCTTAGCGGGACAGGGAAATCAGCCCCAGCATTTT.

J is TRBJ2-5 and V is TRBV9; 7 bases align to TRBD1. The V gene end was trimmed by 4 bases and the J gene end by 4 bases; junction bases not matched to a gene: 7. In germline, CDR1 is SGDLS, CDR2 YYNGEE. This CDR3 region has 14 residues. DNA for the CDR3: TGTGCCAGCAGCCCCCGACAGGGTACAGAGACCCAGTACTTC. Protein: CASSPRQGTETQYF.

The genes are TRBV4-3 and TRBJ1-2, with TRBD1 identical over 7 bases. This CDR3 region has 15 residues. CDR1 and CDR2 (germline): LGHNA, YSLEER. The V segment lost 1 base and the J segment 5 bases; nucleotides outside the gene matches: 7. Here the CDR3 reads CASSQGQGGYYGYTF. In nucleotides, the CDR3 is TGCGCCAGCAGCCAAGGGCAGGGGGGTTATTATGGCTACACCTTC.

The rearrangement links TRBV28 to TRBJ2-5; 11 nucleotides align to TRBD1. The J segment lost 5 bases and the V segment lost 6 bases, leaving 5 bases of the junction unmatched. Germline loops: CDR1 MDHEN, CDR2 SYDVKM. This CDR3 has 14 amino acids. The CDR3 DNA sequence: TGTGCCAGCAGCTGGGACAGGGGGAGGGAGACCCAGTACTTC. It specifies CASSWDRGRETQYF.

J is TRBJ2-5 and V is TRBV7-3; 12 nucleotides align to TRBD2. Per the germline V gene, CDR1 is SGHTA and CDR2 is FQGTGA. Trimming removed 6 bases from V and 3 bases from J; junction bases left unmatched: 5. This CDR3 has 15 amino acids. The CDR3 bases are TGTGCCAGCAGGAGGACTAGCGGGGAAAAAGAGACCCAGTACTTC. Protein sequence: CASRRTSGEKETQYF.